This TCR beta chain was profiled in a study of Ad26.COV2.S vaccination and SARS-CoV-2 variants. Method: immunoSEQ multiplex PCR; TCRdb's copy keeps in-frame clones and lacks some. The profile shows 300,000 to 450,000 clones, roughly 94% of them singletons. The CDR3 totals 14 residues. J lost 8 bases, V lost 2 bases, and 9 bases had no gene match. From germline, CDR1 is SGHRS and CDR2 YFSETQ. Findings and limits, study-wide: Reportedly, spike-specific CD8+ and CD4+ T cell responses achieved substantial breadth once vaccination had taken place. Researchers cautioned that TCR breadth and depth analyses may have underestimated total T cell responses. Vaccinees and placebo recipients showed similar non-spike TCR breadth.

Worth noting for this clone: Its antigen is undetermined.

V usage is TRBV5-1 and J usage is TRBJ1-1; 7 positions match TRBD1. The receptor was isolated from a human donor who had recovered from COVID-19. Sequenced here: peripheral blood, sampled after recovery from COVID-19. The CDR3 sequence: CASSFDRVNQEAFF. The DNA of the CDR3 is TGCGCCAGCAGCTTTGACAGGGTTAATCAAGAAGCTTTCTTT.